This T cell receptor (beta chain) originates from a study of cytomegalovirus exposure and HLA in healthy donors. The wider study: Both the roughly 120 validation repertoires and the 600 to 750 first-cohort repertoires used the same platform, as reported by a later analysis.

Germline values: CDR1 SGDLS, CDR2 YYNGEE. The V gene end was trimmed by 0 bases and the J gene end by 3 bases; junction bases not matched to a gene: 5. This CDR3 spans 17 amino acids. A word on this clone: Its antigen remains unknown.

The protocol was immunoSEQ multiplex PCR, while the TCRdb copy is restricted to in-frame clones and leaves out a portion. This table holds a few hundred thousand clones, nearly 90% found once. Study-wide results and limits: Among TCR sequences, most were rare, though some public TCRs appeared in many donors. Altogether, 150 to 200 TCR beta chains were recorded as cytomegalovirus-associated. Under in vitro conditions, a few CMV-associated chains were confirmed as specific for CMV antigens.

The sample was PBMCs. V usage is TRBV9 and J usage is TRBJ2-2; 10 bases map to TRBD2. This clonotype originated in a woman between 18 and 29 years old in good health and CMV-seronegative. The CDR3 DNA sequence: TGTGCCAGCAGCGTAGGCTCAGCGGGGGGGTACACCGGGGAGCTGTTTTTT. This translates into CASSVGSAGGYTGELFF.